This T cell receptor (beta chain) was documented in a study of T cells in Graves' hyperthyroidism and ophthalmopathy. The germline CDR1 and CDR2 sequences are DFQATT and SNEGSKA (reference sequence). With 0 bases removed from V and 5 bases from J, the gap between germline ends came to 12 bases. This CDR3 has 14 residues. The study's findings and limits: Blood held most thyroid clonotypes expanded above 0.001 frequency.

Amplified regions were TCR beta CDR3 sequences from RNA transcripts. A set of HTBI primers served as the primers for a first-round RT-PCR of the TCR CDR3. TCRdb itself ran the multiplex PCR reads through MiXCR, one entry per CDR3 protein. The sample has about 600,000 distinct CDR3 sequences, 14% seen once; the top ten hold over 6%. Reasons for excluding patients were uncontrolled infection, other autoimmune disease, pregnancy or lactation. Comment on this clonotype: Its specificity is unknown.

Sequenced sample: blood. This clonotype was obtained from a woman aged 18 to 35 with Graves' ophthalmopathy. The V gene is TRBV20-1, the J gene TRBJ2-3; weak D call: TRBD2 (6 bases). The CDR3 sequence: CSARDRGSGDTQYF. CDR3 nucleotides: TGCAGTGCTAGAGATCGGGGGTCGGGAGATACGCAGTATTTT.